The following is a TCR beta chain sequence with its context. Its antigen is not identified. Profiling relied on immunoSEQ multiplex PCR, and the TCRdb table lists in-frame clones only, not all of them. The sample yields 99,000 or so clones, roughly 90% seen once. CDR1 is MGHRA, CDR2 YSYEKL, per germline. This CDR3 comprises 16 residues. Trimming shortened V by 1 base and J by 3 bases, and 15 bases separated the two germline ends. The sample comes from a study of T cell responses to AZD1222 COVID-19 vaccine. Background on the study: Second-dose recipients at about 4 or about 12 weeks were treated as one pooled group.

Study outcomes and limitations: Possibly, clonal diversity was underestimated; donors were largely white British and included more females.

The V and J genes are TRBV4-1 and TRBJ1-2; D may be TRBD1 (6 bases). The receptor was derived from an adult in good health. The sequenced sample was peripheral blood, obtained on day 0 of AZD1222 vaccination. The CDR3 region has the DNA TGCGCCAGCAGCCAAGCTCCCGGGAGGGGGTACTATGGCTACACCTTC. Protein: CASSQAPGRGYYGYTF.